This record concerns one TCR beta chain sequence. The antigen is unknown. A junction boundary mismatches the germline segment, possibly from a read error. The data originate from a study of T cells in localized non-small cell lung cancer. Study-wide results and caveats: Longer survival (overall) was linked to higher T cell density in blood. Adjacent lung tissue had a median approximately 57 of the top 100 clones found in the tumor. T cell clonality was highest in uninvolved adjacent lung, above tumor.

This table comes from immunoSEQ multiplex PCR, and its TCRdb copy is limited to in-frame clones, with some not included. The sample includes 35,000 to 45,000 clones, over 75% of them seen just once. This CDR3 is 12 amino acids long. CDR1 is GTSNPN, CDR2 SVGIG, per germline (reference sequence). The source material was peripheral blood, sampled before any cancer treatment. This TCR derives from a male donor at least 60 years old with stage III squamous cell lung carcinoma. The chain employs TRBV30 and TRBJ1-1; tentative D call: TRBD1 (5 bases). The CDR3 DNA reads TGTGCCTGGAGTGCACTAGAGGGGAGAATAAGCTTT. Its translation: CAWSALEGRISF.